This TCR beta chain derives from a study of T cells after somatic rescue of genetic block. The V gene's germline CDR1 is LNHDA and CDR2 SQIVND (reference sequence). The CDR3 extends over 17 amino acids. V trimming: 1 base; J trimming: 7 bases; junction bases outside the gene matches: 13. TCRdb keeps only in-frame clones here, not all; method: immunoSEQ multiplex PCR. Among some 90,000 clones listed, 85% to 90% were seen once. The chain links TRBV19 to TRBJ1-1, with 9 bases lining up with TRBD1. The sample taken for sequencing was peripheral blood mononuclear cells (PBMCs). The receptor was isolated from a woman under 30. The CDR3 here is CASSIAPLGQGNGEAFF. The CDR3 bases are TGTGCCAGTAGTATAGCCCCCTTAGGACAGGGGAACGGTGAAGCTTTCTTT.